This record covers a single T cell receptor beta chain. This record comes from a study of blood T cell repertoires in COVID-19. CDR3 length equals 15 residues. The germline V and J ends were trimmed by 0 bases and 4 bases, with 15 bases remaining between them. Germline CDR1 GTSNPN, CDR2 SVGIG (reference sequence). This table comes from immunoSEQ multiplex PCR, and its TCRdb copy is limited to in-frame clones, with some not included. Counted here are about 88,000 clones, about 83% occurring once; the ten biggest clones make up 20% to 30%. The source is a human donor in a cohort sampled during active COVID-19. Material for sequencing was peripheral blood. The rearrangement uses TRBV30 and TRBJ1-2; D ambiguous. CDR3 nucleotide sequence: TGTGCCTGGAGTGTACCGTCACTTCTCTTCTATGGCTACACCTTC. Amino acid sequence: CAWSVPSLLFYGYTF.